A single sample is the source of the 23 T cell receptor beta chains below, sequenced in a study of shared clonotypes between healthy human individuals (TCRdb year 2020). To prepare the library, the immunoSEQ multiplex PCR assay was applied. The clones in this table, taken by TCRdb from immuneACCESS, are in-frame only. Not every clone is retained; where verified, under half of the shortfall comes from an unresolved V gene, and the cause of the rest is unknown. Present in this sample are around 2,000,000 clones, 85% to 95% of which were seen just once. The leading ten clones occupy 0.1% to 0.15% of the sample. The sequenced material came from naive CD4+ T cells sorted from blood. What the cell subset or site label conveys for this sample: CD45RA+ positively selected. The receptors were sampled from a man in his late teens or twenties in good health.

The chain employs TRBV10-3 and TRBJ1-2, with a weak D call TRBD1 (5 bases). Deletions cut 0 bases from V and 8 bases from J, with 13 bases between. This CDR3 has 14 amino acids. Germline assignment: CDR1 ENHRY and CDR2 SYGVKD. The CDR3 DNA sequence: TGTGCCATCAGTGAGTCGAAGGGACTTCAGGGCTACACCTTC. The encoded protein is CAISESKGLQGYTF.

This clone was found once. This rearrangement joins TRBV5-4 to TRBJ2-5; tentative D call: TRBD2 (6 bases). The CDR3 is 15 residues long. Trimming pared 1 base from V and 4 bases from J, leaving 14 bases between. Germline V gives CDR1 SGHNT, CDR2 YYREEE (reference sequence). In nucleotides, the CDR3 is TGTGCCAGCAGCTTGCAACTAGCCGGACTAGAGACCCAGTACTTC. Amino acids: CASSLQLAGLETQYF.

This chain uses TRBV25-1 with TRBJ1-6; D gene uncertain. The CDR3 spans 13 residues. From germline, CDR1 is MGHDK and CDR2 SYGVNS. The V and J ends lost 6 bases and 5 bases respectively, with 8 bases between them. CDR3 in amino acids: CASRQVDNSPLHF. In nucleotides, the CDR3 is TGTGCCAGCAGACAAGTCGATAATTCACCCCTCCACTTT.

This chain links TRBV5-1 with TRBJ2-7; D remains ambiguous. V lost 0 bases and J lost 0, with 10 bases in between. This CDR3 has 15 amino acids. CDR1 and CDR2 from the germline V gene are SGHRS and YFSETQ. CDR3 nucleotides: TGCGCCAGCAGCTTGGGGTTCGCGAGCTCCTACGAGCAGTACTTC. Protein: CASSLGFASSYEQYF.

The chain couples TRBV18 to TRBJ1-1; D perhaps matches TRBD1 (6 bases). Trimming cost V 2 bases and J 2 bases, with 12 bases left between them. CDR1 and CDR2 (germline): KGHSH, LQKENI. The CDR3 contains 15 residues. The CDR3: CASSPTWGANTEAFF. CDR3 sequence (DNA): TGTGCCAGCTCACCAACATGGGGGGCCAACACTGAAGCTTTCTTT.

The V gene is TRBV19, the J gene TRBJ1-6, with no clear D. CDR1 is LNHDA and CDR2 is SQIVND in the germline V gene (reference sequence). This CDR3 has 13 residues. The ends were cut back, 4 bases at V and 9 bases at J, with 10 bases in the middle. Here the CDR3 DNA reads TGTGCCAGTAGTAGCGGGGAGGCTTCACCCCTCCACTTT. Amino acids: CASSSGEASPLHF.

The gene calls are TRBV28 and TRBJ1-6; D possibly corresponds to TRBD1 (6 bases). This CDR3 has 15 amino acids. Trimming left V 7 bases short and J 7 bases short, with 17 bases between. CDR1 is MDHEN, CDR2 SYDVKM, per germline. The CDR3 sequence is CASTRGQSANSPLHF. In DNA, the CDR3 is TGTGCCAGCACCCGCGGACAGAGCGCAAATTCACCCCTCCACTTT.

This clone was detected once. J is TRBJ1-6 and V is TRBV11-2, with 9 bases matching TRBD1. From germline, CDR1 is SGHAT and CDR2 FQNNGV. The CDR3 runs 15 residues. After removal of 4 bases from V and 10 bases from J, the junction contained 8 bases not matched to a gene. CDR3 coding DNA: TGTGCCAGCAGCTCCCAGACAGGGGGAGGATCACCCCTCCACTTT. Translated: CASSSQTGGGSPLHF.

J is TRBJ1-1 and V is TRBV5-6; perhaps TRBD1 as D (6 bases). The V and J ends lost 3 bases and 0 bases respectively, with 12 bases between them. CDR1 SGHDT and CDR2 YYEEEE come from the germline V gene. The CDR3 is 15 residues long. The chain's CDR3 is CASSSLDRLNTEAFF. The DNA for the CDR3 is TGTGCCAGCAGCTCCCTTGACAGGTTGAACACTGAAGCTTTCTTT. The variable domain in full, completed from reference TRBV5-6 and TRBJ1-1, reads DAGVTQSPTHLIKTRGQQVTLRCSPKSGHDTVSWYQQALGQGPQFIFQYYEEEERQRGNFPDRFSGHQFPNYSSELNVNALLLGDSALYLCASSSLDRLNTEAFFGQGTRLTVV.

Comments on this clone: Other DNA sequences within the sample encode an identical CDR3. The chain uses TRBV5-1 and TRBJ2-7; the D is unclear. The germline V gene encodes CDR1 SGHRS and CDR2 YFSETQ. Trimming removed 0 bases at V and 2 bases at J, with 6 bases between. The CDR3 consists of 13 residues. The chain's CDR3 is CASSLDRTYEQYF. CDR3 nucleotides: TGCGCCAGCAGCTTGGACAGAACCTACGAGCAGTACTTC.

A remark on this clone: This sample also contains other DNA sequences that code for the same CDR3. This chain connects TRBV28 to TRBJ2-3, with D possibly matching TRBD2 (6 bases). The CDR3 contains 13 residues. The V end was cut by 1 base, the J end by 5 bases, with 7 bases between. CDR1 MDHEN and CDR2 SYDVKM come from the germline V gene. This CDR3 is CASSLSGRDTQYF. CDR3 bases: TGTGCCAGCAGTTTATCCGGGAGAGATACGCAGTATTTT.

V is TRBV7-2 and J is TRBJ2-7, with 9 bases identical to TRBD1. V gave up 5 bases and J gave up 3 bases; unmatched junction bases: 5. CDR1 is SGHTA and CDR2 is FQGNSA in the germline V gene. The CDR3 extends over 14 amino acids. CDR3 loop: CASSLRDRVYEQYF. CDR3 in DNA: TGTGCCAGCAGCCTCCGGGACAGGGTCTACGAGCAGTACTTC.

V and J are TRBV6-5 and TRBJ2-2, with 10 bases fitting TRBD1. CDR1 and CDR2 from the germline V gene are MNHEY and SVGAGI. The ends lost 9 bases at V and 3 bases at J; junction bases unmatched: 7. This CDR3 has 15 residues. CDR3 sequence reads: CARTGGLIDTGELFF. CDR3 coding DNA: TGTGCCAGGACAGGGGGCCTAATCGACACCGGGGAGCTGTTTTTT.

The V call is TRBV28, the J call TRBJ1-1; D is uncertain. The length of the CDR3 is 13 residues. CDR1 is MDHEN and CDR2 is SYDVKM in the germline V gene. V was cut by 7 bases and J by 4 bases, with 13 bases left in between. The CDR3 DNA sequence: TGTGCCAGCACCCTCCAAGGGATCACTGAAGCTTTCTTT. Amino acid sequence: CASTLQGITEAFF.

The chain recombines TRBV6-5 with TRBJ2-3, with D possibly TRBD1 on 7 matching bases. The germline V gene has CDR1 MNHEY and CDR2 SVGAGI. V lost 6 bases to trimming and J lost 4 bases, with 14 bases between them. This CDR3 is built from 14 residues. The CDR3: CASRRGQQSDTQYF. DNA for the CDR3: TGTGCCAGCAGGCGGGGACAGCAGTCAGATACGCAGTATTTT.

A remark on this clone: Other nucleotide sequences in the sample specify the same CDR3. The chain carries TRBV28 and TRBJ2-7, with D perhaps TRBD1 or TRBD2 (5 bases each). Trimming cost V 4 bases and J 2 bases, with 12 bases left between them. The CDR3 sequence is 14 residues long. Germline CDR1 MDHEN, CDR2 SYDVKM. The CDR3 coding sequence is TGTGCCAGCAGTTCCGGGACGGTGACCTACGAGCAGTACTTC. Translating it yields CASSSGTVTYEQYF.

The chain carries TRBV5-1 and TRBJ2-3; 10 bases are shared with TRBD1. This CDR3 has 14 residues. Trimming removed 7 bases from V and 4 bases from J; junction bases left unmatched: 6. The germline gives CDR1 SGHRS, CDR2 YFSETQ. The CDR3 bases are TGCGCCAGCGCTAGGGACAGGGGTCCAGATACGCAGTATTTT. Translating gives CASARDRGPDTQYF.

This clone has only one observation. The CDR3 here is CASSLLVGHTEAFF. The CDR3 coding sequence is TGTGCCAGCAGCTTACTTGTTGGGCACACTGAAGCTTTCTTT. The gene calls are TRBV7-2 and TRBJ1-1, with D hard to call. The CDR3 covers 14 residues. Deletions cut 2 bases from V and 3 bases from J, with 10 bases between. Looked up from germline, CDR1 is SGHTA and CDR2 is FQGNSA.

CDR3 DNA: TGTGCCACCAGCAGAGATAGGACTAGCGGGAGGGAGCAGTACTTC. It specifies CATSRDRTSGREQYF. This sequence joins TRBV15 and TRBJ2-7; 14 nucleotides line up with TRBD2. The CDR3 runs 15 residues. V shed 0 bases, J shed 7 bases, and the junction held 2 bases outside the gene matches. CDR1 is LNHNV, CDR2 YYDKDF, per germline (reference sequence).

The chain combines TRBV19 with TRBJ2-7; a weak D match, TRBD2 (5 bases). The V gene's germline CDR1 is LNHDA and CDR2 SQIVND (reference sequence). The V gene lost 3 bases and the J gene lost 0 bases, with 15 bases spanning the gap. CDR3 length: 16 amino acids. The chain's CDR3 is CASSIRWVASSYEQYF. The CDR3 DNA reads TGTGCCAGTAGTATCCGCTGGGTAGCGAGCTCCTACGAGCAGTACTTC.

This chain joins TRBV30 and TRBJ2-2, with a weak D call TRBD2 (5 bases). The CDR3 loop spans 13 amino acids. The germline V gene has CDR1 GTSNPN and CDR2 SVGIG (reference sequence). V was trimmed by 2 bases and J by 7 bases, leaving 11 bases between them. The CDR3 loop is CAWSLSRDGELFF. The CDR3, as DNA: TGTGCCTGGAGTCTCTCCCGGGACGGGGAGCTGTTTTTT.

This clone came up many times. V and J are TRBV5-1 and TRBJ2-1, with unresolved D. CDR3 size: 15 residues. V lost 0 bases and J lost 4, with 11 bases in between. From germline, CDR1 is SGHRS and CDR2 YFSETQ. The CDR3 spells CASSLAAASYNEQFF. The CDR3 DNA is TGCGCCAGCAGCTTGGCGGCAGCCTCATACAATGAGCAGTTCTTC.

V is TRBV20-1 and J is TRBJ2-7; D is unclear. The CDR3 is 11 amino acids. The germline V gene has CDR1 DFQATT and CDR2 SNEGSKA (reference sequence). V lost 5 bases and J lost 11, with 16 bases in between. The CDR3 DNA reads TGCAGTGCTCGTCTTCCGCCTCGGGAGTACTTC. Protein product: CSARLPPREYF.